Sequencing of this T cell receptor beta chain was carried out in a study of T cell changes during pregnancy in multiple sclerosis. The V and J ends lost 4 bases and 6 bases respectively, with 19 bases between them. CDR1 and CDR2 from the germline V gene are SGHRS and YFSETQ. The CDR3 loop spans 16 amino acids. Profiling relied on immunoSEQ multiplex PCR, and the TCRdb table lists in-frame clones only, not all of them. Among roughly 69,000 clones listed, roughly 90% were seen once. The rearrangement links TRBV5-1 to TRBJ2-2, with D unclear. This sequence was found in a female donor with multiple sclerosis, enrolled in a pregnancy study. The sample here was peripheral blood, taken in the third trimester of pregnancy. CDR3 loop: CASSRRPTLEAGELFF. CDR3 sequence (DNA): TGCGCCAGCAGCCGACGACCGACCCTCGAGGCCGGGGAGCTGTTTTTT.